What follows describes a single T cell receptor (beta chain). The target antigen is unknown. Reverse transcribing all isolated RNA meant expressed TCRB transcripts were sequenced. Read counts averaged around 3.9 million for samples of naive, central memory and regulatory T cells. Repertoires were generated with immunoSEQ multiplex PCR, while TCRdb's copy carries only in-frame clones and drops some. The data contain 350,000 to 450,000 clones, roughly 15% of them singletons. This specimen comes from a study of beta chain features in type 1 diabetes. Study results and caveats: The similarity of naive, central memory and Treg TCRB repertoires appeared greater among patients than among healthy donors.

V lost 3 bases, J lost 11 bases, and 17 bases lay in between. CDR3 length: 14 residues. Germline V gene data show CDR1 as SGHTA and CDR2 as FQGNSA. Central memory, naive, regulatory and stem cell-like memory CD4+ cells were sorted by CD45RO/CCR7/CD25/CD127/CD95/CD27. Sorted populations were all over 98% pure. The TCR comes from a woman aged 18-29 years in good health. This chain joins TRBV7-2 and TRBJ1-5; D might be TRBD1 (5 bases). The sequenced sample was naive CD4+ T cells from blood. The CDR3 bases are TGTGCCAGCAGCTTGAGGGGTAGCGGGGAGACCCAGCATTTT. Translating gives CASSLRGSGETQHF.